This T cell receptor beta chain was recorded in a study of OX40 agonist ivuxolimab in advanced cancers. Overall study context: At doses from 0.01 to 10 mg/kg, patients were given intravenous ivuxolimab every 2 weeks.

After removal of 5 bases from V and 5 bases from J, the junction contained 8 bases not matched to a gene. The CDR3 runs to 15 residues. CDR1 MNHEY and CDR2 SVGAGI come from the germline V gene. The repertoire was sequenced with immunoSEQ multiplex PCR; TCRdb's copy has only in-frame clones and lacks some. The profile shows about 69,000 clones, about 90% of them singletons. The sample in question was CD4+ or CD8+ T cells sorted from blood, obtained in a trial of the OX40 agonist ivuxolimab. The clonotype was recovered from an adult with an advanced solid tumor such as melanoma, head and neck, liver or kidney cancer. J is TRBJ1-2 and V is TRBV6-5, with 10 bases lining up with TRBD1. This CDR3 is CASSTPGQGKYGYTF. The CDR3 bases are TGTGCCAGCAGTACCCCGGGACAGGGGAAATATGGCTACACCTTC.